This T cell receptor beta chain is drawn from a study of T cell responses to AZD1222 COVID-19 vaccine. Across the whole study: It was second doses at about 4 or about 12 weeks that were pooled.

In germline, CDR1 is MNHNS, CDR2 SASEGT. Between the trimmed V and J ends, which lost 1 base and 9 bases, there was a span of 16 bases. The CDR3 consists of 15 residues. General study findings and limits: An increase in Spike-specific TCR breadth and depth was observed after two AZD1222 doses. Nearly half of unique spike-specific TCRs reportedly avoided B.1.351 and B.1.1.7 mutated regions.

As to this clone: Its antigen is as yet unknown.

Libraries were prepared by immunoSEQ multiplex PCR; TCRdb keeps only in-frame clonotypes and omits some of them. The sample has approximately 110,000 clones, about 85% seen once; the top ten hold around 6%. This sequence originates from an adult in good health. The V call is TRBV6-1, the J call TRBJ1-5; D call uncertain. Sequenced here: peripheral blood, sampled on day 0 of AZD1222 vaccination. Here the CDR3 reads CASSEVVEAPRPQHF. For the CDR3, the DNA is TGTGCCAGCAGTGAAGTCGTCGAGGCGCCACGGCCCCAGCATTTT.